This T cell receptor beta chain was documented in a study of control samples from healthy donors and cancer patients. The germline gives CDR1 SGHTA, CDR2 FQGTGA. The V gene lost 2 bases and the J gene lost 2 bases, with 8 bases spanning the gap. The CDR3 consists of 14 residues. Method: immunoSEQ multiplex PCR; TCRdb's copy keeps in-frame clones and lacks some. The table has about 130,000 clones, 70% to 90% seen once. Sample: blood. The chain employs TRBV7-3 and TRBJ2-3; TRBD2 might be the D (5 bases). The TCR was taken from a man aged 45-65 years in good health. The CDR3 loop is CASSLVGVTDTQYF. DNA for the CDR3: TGTGCCAGCAGCTTAGTCGGGGTCACAGATACGCAGTATTTT.